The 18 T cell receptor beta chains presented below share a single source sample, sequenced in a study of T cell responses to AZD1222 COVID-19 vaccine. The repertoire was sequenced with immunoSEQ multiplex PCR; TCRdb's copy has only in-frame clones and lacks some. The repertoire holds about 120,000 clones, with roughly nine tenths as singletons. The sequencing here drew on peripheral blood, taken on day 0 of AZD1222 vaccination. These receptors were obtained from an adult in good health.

CDR3 amino acids: CASRPGQGAIEQFF. The CDR3 nucleotides read TGTGCCAGCAGGCCTGGACAGGGGGCGATTGAGCAGTTCTTC. This rearrangement joins TRBV6-5 to TRBJ2-1; 11 bases line up with TRBD1. Trimming took 6 bases from V and 9 from J; bases not matched to a gene: 7. Per germline, CDR1 MNHEY and CDR2 SVGAGI. This CDR3 comprises 14 residues.

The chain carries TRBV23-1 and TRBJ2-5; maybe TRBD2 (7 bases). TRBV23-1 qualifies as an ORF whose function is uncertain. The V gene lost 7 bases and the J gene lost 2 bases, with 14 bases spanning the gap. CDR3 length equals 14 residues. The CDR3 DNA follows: TGCGCCAGCACCAGGGGACTACCTCAAGAGACCCAGTACTTC. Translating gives CASTRGLPQETQYF.

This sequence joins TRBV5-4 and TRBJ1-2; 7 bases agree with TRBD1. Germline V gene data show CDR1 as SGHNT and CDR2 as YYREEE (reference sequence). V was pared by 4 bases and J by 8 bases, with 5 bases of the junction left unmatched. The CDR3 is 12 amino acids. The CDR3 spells CASSPDRRGYTF. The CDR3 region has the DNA TGTGCCAGCAGCCCGGACAGGCGCGGCTACACCTTC.

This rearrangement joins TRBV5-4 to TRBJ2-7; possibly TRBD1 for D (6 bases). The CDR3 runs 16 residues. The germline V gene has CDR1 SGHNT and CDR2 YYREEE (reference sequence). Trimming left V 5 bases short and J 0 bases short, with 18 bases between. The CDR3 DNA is TGTGCCAGCAGTCAACAGGGTTGGGGCTTCTCCTACGAGCAGTACTTC. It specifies CASSQQGWGFSYEQYF.

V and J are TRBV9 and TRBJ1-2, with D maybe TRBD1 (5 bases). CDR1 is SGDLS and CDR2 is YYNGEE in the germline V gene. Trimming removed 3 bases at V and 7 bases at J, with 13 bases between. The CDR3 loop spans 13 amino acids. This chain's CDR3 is CASSGQLVSGYTF. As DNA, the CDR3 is TGTGCCAGCAGCGGACAGTTGGTCTCTGGCTACACCTTC.

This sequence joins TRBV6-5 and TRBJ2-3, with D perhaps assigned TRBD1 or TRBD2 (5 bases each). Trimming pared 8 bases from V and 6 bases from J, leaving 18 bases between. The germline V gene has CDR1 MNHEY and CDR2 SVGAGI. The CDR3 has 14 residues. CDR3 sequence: CASAPSGLGDTQYF. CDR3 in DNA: TGTGCCAGCGCCCCATCGGGGCTAGGGGATACGCAGTATTTT.

The CDR3 DNA follows: TGTGCCAGCAGTGAAGCGGGATTTCCGGCTAATGAAAAACTGTTTTTT. This translates into CASSEAGFPANEKLFF. The chain links TRBV6-1 to TRBJ1-4; D is unclear. The CDR3 consists of 16 residues. Germline CDR1 MNHNS, CDR2 SASEGT. V was cut by 0 bases and J by 3 bases, with 11 bases left in between.

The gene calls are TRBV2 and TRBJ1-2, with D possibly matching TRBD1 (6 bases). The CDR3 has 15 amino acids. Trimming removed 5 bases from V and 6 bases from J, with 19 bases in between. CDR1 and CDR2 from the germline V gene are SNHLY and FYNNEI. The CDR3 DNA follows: TGTGCCAGCAGTTCAGGGGAACTGGCAAGAAATGGCTACACCTTC. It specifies CASSSGELARNGYTF.

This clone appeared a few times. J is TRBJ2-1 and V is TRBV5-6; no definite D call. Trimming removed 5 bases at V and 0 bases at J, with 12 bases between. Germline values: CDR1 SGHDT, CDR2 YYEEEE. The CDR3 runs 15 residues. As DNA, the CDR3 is TGTGCCAGCAGTCCCGACACGAGCTCCTACAATGAGCAGTTCTTC. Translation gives CASSPDTSSYNEQFF.

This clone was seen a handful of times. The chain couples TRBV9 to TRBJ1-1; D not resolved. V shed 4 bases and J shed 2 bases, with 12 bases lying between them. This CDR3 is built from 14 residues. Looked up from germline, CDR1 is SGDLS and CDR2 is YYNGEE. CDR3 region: CASSPQSRNTEAFF. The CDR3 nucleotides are TGTGCCAGCAGCCCCCAAAGCCGAAACACTGAAGCTTTCTTT.

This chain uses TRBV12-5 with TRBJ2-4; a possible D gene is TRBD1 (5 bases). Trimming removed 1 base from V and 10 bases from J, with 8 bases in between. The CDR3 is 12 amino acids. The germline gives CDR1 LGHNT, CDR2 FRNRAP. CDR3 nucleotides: TGTGCTAGTGGTTTGGACCAGGGTATTCAGTACTTC. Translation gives CASGLDQGIQYF.

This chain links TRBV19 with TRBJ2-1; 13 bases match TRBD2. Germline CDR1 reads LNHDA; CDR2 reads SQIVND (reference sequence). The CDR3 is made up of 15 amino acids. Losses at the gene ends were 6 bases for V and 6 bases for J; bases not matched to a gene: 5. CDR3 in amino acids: CASRAGTSGINEQFF. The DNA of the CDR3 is TGTGCCAGTAGAGCCGGGACTAGCGGGATCAATGAGCAGTTCTTC.

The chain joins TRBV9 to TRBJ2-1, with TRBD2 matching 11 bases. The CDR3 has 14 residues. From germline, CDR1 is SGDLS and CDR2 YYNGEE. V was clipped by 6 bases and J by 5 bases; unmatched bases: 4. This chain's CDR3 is CASNLAGGHNEQFF. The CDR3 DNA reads TGTGCCAGCAACCTAGCGGGAGGCCACAATGAGCAGTTCTTC.

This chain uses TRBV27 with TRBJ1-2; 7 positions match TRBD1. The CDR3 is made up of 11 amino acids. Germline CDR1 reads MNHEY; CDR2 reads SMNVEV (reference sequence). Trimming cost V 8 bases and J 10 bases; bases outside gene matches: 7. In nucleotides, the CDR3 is TGTGCCAGCTGGGACAGCGCTTCCTACACCTTC. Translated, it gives CASWDSASYTF.

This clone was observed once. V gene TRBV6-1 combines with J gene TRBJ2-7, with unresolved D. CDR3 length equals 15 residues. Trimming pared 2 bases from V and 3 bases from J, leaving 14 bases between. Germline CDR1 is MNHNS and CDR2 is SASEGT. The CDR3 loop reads CASSEYSRARYEQYF. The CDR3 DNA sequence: TGTGCCAGCAGTGAATACAGTAGAGCTCGCTACGAGCAGTACTTC.

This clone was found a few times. CDR3 loop: CASSLRGDEQYF. The CDR3 coding sequence is TGTGCCAGCAGTTTACGGGGCGACGAGCAGTACTTC. This rearrangement joins TRBV27 to TRBJ2-7; D may match TRBD1 or TRBD2 (5 bases each). The V and J ends lost 2 bases and 5 bases respectively, with 7 bases between them. Germline CDR1 reads MNHEY; CDR2 reads SMNVEV (reference sequence). This CDR3 region has 12 residues.

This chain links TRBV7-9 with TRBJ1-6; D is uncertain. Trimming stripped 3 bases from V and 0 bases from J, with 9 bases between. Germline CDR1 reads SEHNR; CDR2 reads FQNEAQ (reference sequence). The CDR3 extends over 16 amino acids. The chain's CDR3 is CASSFGGSSYNSPLHF. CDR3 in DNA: TGTGCCAGCAGCTTTGGTGGGAGCTCCTATAATTCACCCCTCCACTTT.

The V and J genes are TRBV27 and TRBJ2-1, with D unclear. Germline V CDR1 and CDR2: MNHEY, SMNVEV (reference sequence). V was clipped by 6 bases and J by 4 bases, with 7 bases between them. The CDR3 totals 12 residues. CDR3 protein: CASRKQYNEQFF. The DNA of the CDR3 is TGTGCCAGCAGAAAACAGTACAATGAGCAGTTCTTC.